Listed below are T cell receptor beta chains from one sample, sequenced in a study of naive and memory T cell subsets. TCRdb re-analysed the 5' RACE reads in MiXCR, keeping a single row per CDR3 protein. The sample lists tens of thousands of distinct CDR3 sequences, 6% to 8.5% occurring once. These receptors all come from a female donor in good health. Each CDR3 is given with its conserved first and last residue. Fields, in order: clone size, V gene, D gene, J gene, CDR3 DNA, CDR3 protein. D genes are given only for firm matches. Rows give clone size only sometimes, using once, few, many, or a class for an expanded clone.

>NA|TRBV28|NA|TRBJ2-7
TGTGCCAGCAGTTTAATGACAGCCTCCTACGAGCAGTACTTC
CASSLMTASYEQYF
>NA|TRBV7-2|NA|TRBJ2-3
TGTGCCAGCAGCCTGACCGAAAATACGCAGTATTTT
CASSLTENTQYF
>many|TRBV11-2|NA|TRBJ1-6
TGTGCCAGCAGCTTGGGTCAGGTCGCAGATTCACCCCTCCACTTT
CASSLGQVADSPLHF
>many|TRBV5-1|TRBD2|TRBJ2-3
TGCGCCAGCAGCAGGCGCGGGGGGGCTTTGGCAGATACGCAGTATTTT
CASSRRGGALADTQYF
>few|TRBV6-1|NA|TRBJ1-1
TGTGCCAGCAGTGTACGGGGGGACACTGAAGCTTTCTTT
CASSVRGDTEAFF
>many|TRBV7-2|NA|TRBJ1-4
TGTGCCAGCAGCCCGGGACGGTTGGATGAAAAACTGTTTTTT
CASSPGRLDEKLFF
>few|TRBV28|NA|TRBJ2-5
TGTGCCAGCAGTTTAATACAGGGACGAGAGACCCAGTACTTC
CASSLIQGRETQYF
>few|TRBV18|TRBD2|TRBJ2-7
TGTGCCAGCTCACCAGTAGCGGGGGGGCCCCGCTTCGAGCAGTACTTC
CASSPVAGGPRFEQYF
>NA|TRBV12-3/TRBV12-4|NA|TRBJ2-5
TGTGCCAGCAGCCCCGGGGGAAGGGGCCTAGTCTTACAAGAGACCCAGTACTTC
CASSPGGRGLVLQETQYF
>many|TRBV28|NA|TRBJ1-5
TGTGCCAGCAGTTTGGGCGTCGGGGTGAATCAGCCCCAGCATTTT
CASSLGVGVNQPQHF
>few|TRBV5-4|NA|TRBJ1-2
TGTGCCAGCAGCGCGGGCCTTGGCTACACCTTC
CASSAGLGYTF
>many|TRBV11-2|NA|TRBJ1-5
TGTGCCAGCAGCTTATCTTTCCAACAGCCCCAGCATTTT
CASSLSFQQPQHF
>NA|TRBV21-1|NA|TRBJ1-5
TGTGCCAGCGGGGAGCGGAGGGTAGGCAATCAGCCCCAGCATTTT
CASGERRVGNQPQHF
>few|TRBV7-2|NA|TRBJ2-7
TGTGCCAGCAGCTTAATGATGAAGTACGAGCAGTACTTC
CASSLMMKYEQYF
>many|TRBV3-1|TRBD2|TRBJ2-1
TGTGCCAGCAGCCAAGAGTGGTACGGGGGGTTTGGGAATGAGCAGTTCTTC
CASSQEWYGGFGNEQFF
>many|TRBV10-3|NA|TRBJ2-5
TGTGCCATCAGTGACCCCCTGGGGACTCGGGAGACCCAGTACTTC
CAISDPLGTRETQYF
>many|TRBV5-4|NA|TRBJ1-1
TGTGCCAGCAGCCCTTCGGGGGCGTCCACTGAAGCTTTCTTT
CASSPSGASTEAFF
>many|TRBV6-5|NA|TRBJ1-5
TGTGCCAGCAGTTACTCACAGGCGAACAATCAGCCCCAGCATTTT
CASSYSQANNQPQHF
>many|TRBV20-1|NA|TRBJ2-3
TGCAGTGCTAGCCAGGCTTGGGTTTCCACAGATACGCAGTATTTT
CSASQAWVSTDTQYF
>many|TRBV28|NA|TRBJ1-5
TGTGCCAGCAGGTCGGGAGGGGGCAATCAGCCCCAGCATTTT
CASRSGGGNQPQHF
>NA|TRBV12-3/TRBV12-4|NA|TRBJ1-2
TGTGCCAGCAGTGATGACAGGTGGGGGGGTGGCGACACCTTC
CASSDDRWGGGDTF
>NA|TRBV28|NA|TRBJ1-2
TGTGCCAGCAGTTCCCCGGGGGGCGAGGGTTACTATGGCTACACCTTC
CASSSPGGEGYYGYTF
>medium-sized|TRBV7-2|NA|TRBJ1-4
TGTGCCAGCAGCTTCGCATACAATGAAAAACTGTTTTTT
CASSFAYNEKLFF
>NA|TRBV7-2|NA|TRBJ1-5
TGTGCCAGCAGCTTAGGAAGTAGGGTGAGTCAGCCCCAGCATTTT
CASSLGSRVSQPQHF
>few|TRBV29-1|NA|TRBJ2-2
TGCAGCGTTAATGGTCAGTCAGGGAACACCGGGGAGCTGTTTTTT
CSVNGQSGNTGELFF
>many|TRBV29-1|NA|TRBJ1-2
TGCAGCACGGAGGCTGGAGCTCAAGCCGTCTATGGCTACACCTTC
CSTEAGAQAVYGYTF
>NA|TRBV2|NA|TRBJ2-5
TGTGCCAGCAGTGGACACTTTAAAGAGACCCAGTACTTC
CASSGHFKETQYF
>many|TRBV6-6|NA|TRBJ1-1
TGTGCCAGCAGTTACGGGACGGAACTTCGATTGAACACTGAAGCTTTCTTT
CASSYGTELRLNTEAFF
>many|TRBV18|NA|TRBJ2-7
TGTGCCAGCCGAAACGAGGGGCACGAGCAGTACTTC
CASRNEGHEQYF
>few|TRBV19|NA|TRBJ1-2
TGTGCCAGTACTCCCCTGAGGAGCTATGGCTACACCTTC
CASTPLRSYGYTF
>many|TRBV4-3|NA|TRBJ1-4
TGCGCCAGCAGCCAAGATGCCTTAACGGGACTGCTGTTTTTT
CASSQDALTGLLFF
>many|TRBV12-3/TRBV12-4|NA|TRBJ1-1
TGTGCCAGCAGTTTCAGGGCGAACACTGAAGCTTTCTTT
CASSFRANTEAFF
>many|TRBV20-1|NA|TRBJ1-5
TGCAGTGCTGAGCAAGCGAATCAGCCCCAGCATTTT
CSAEQANQPQHF
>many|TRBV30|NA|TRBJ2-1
TGTGCCTGGAGGTCGGGGGTTGGTTCCTACAATGAGCAGTTCTTC
CAWRSGVGSYNEQFF
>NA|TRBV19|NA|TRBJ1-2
TGTGCCAGTAGTGAGACAGCCAACTATGGCTACACCTTC
CASSETANYGYTF
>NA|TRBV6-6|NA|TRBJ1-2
TGTGCCAGCAGTTCCCGACAGCTCTATGGCTACACCTTC
CASSSRQLYGYTF
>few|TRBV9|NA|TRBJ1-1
TGTGCCAGCAGTCCCTTATCGGGGGTAGGGACTGAAGCTTTCTTT
CASSPLSGVGTEAFF
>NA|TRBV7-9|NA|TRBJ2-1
TGTGCCAGCAGCTTAGTGCAGGGAAAGGTGGAACAGCAGTTCTTC
CASSLVQGKVEQQFF
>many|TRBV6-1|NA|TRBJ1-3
TGTGCCAGCATCAGCCGCGGGGACTTGGCGGACACCATATATTTT
CASISRGDLADTIYF
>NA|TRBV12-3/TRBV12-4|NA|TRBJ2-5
TGTGCCAGCAGTTTAAGGGTTGAGACCCAGTACTTC
CASSLRVETQYF
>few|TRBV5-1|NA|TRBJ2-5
TGCGCCAGCAGCGGAGGGGGGACAGCACAAGAGACCCAGTACTTC
CASSGGGTAQETQYF
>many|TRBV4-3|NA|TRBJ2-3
TGCGCCAGCAGCCAAGATGAGGTCGGGGGAGCTACGCAGTATTTT
CASSQDEVGGATQYF
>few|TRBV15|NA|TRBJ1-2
TGTGCCACCAGCGCGGGAGGGGACTATGGCTACACCTTC
CATSAGGDYGYTF
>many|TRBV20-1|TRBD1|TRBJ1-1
TGCAGTGCTAGACGGACAGGGGGCTCTGAAGCTTTCTTT
CSARRTGGSEAFF
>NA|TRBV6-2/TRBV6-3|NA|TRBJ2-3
TGTGCCAGCAGGAACCTATACCACACAGATACGCAGTATTTT
CASRNLYHTDTQYF
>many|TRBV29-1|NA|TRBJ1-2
TGCAGCGTTCCGCTCAGGGCCTATGGCTACACCTTC
CSVPLRAYGYTF
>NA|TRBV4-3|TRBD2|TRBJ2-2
TGCGCCAGCAGCCCACTTACTAGCGGGGACAACACCGGGGAGCTGTTTTTT
CASSPLTSGDNTGELFF
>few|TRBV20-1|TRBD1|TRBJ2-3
TGCAGTGCTAGAGAACACGGGACAGGCACAGATACGCAGTATTTT
CSAREHGTGTDTQYF
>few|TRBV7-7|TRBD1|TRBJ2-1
TGTGCTAGCAGCCTAGACAGGGACAATGAGCAGTTCTTC
CASSLDRDNEQFF
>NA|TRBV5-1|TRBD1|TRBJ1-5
TGCGCCAGCAGCTTGGTGGCGGGACAGTCTCAGCCCCAGCATTTT
CASSLVAGQSQPQHF
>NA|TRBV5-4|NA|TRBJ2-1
TGTGCCAGCAGCTTGGGGCAGGCCGAGAATGAGCAGTTCTTC
CASSLGQAENEQFF
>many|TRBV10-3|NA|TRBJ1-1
TGTGCCAGCAGTGTCGCCACGACGAACACTGAAGCTTTCTTT
CASSVATTNTEAFF
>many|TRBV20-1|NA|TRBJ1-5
TGCAGTGCCCCACCCATTGGTGGCCTAAATCAGCCCCAGCATTTT
CSAPPIGGLNQPQHF
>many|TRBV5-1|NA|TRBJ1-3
TGCGCCAGCAGCTTGGGGGGGACGGACGGAAACACCATATATTTT
CASSLGGTDGNTIYF
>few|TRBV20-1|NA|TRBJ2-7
TGCAGTGCTAGTTTTGGGACACCGTACTACGAGCAGTACTTC
CSASFGTPYYEQYF
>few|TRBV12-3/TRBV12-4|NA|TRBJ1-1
TGTGCCAGCAGTTTAAACTCGATGGGGAACACTGAAGCTTTCTTT
CASSLNSMGNTEAFF
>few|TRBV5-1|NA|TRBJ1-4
TGCGCCAGCAGCTCGGATCGGGGACGGAATGAAAAACTGTTTTTT
CASSSDRGRNEKLFF
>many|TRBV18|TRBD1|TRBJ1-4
TGTGCCAGCTCATCCGCAGGGGGCCAACTTGAGAAACTGTTTTTT
CASSSAGGQLEKLFF
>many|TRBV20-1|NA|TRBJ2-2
TGCAGTGCTAGAGCACGGGGGACTTACACCGGGGAGCTGTTTTTT
CSARARGTYTGELFF
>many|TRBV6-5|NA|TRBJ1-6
TGTGCCAGCAGGATGGACAGTTCGTCATCTTCACCCCTCCACTTT
CASRMDSSSSSPLHF